Following are 13 T cell receptor beta chains from one sample sequenced in a study of human thymus T cells (dated by TCRdb to about 2020). Thymus tissue was collected as surgical resects that were removed during corrective cardiac surgery. To prepare the library, the immunoSEQ multiplex PCR assay was applied. Drawn from immuneACCESS, this table holds only the in-frame rearrangements with V and J called that TCRdb kept. Clones are partly lost; checked studies trace under half to an unresolved V gene and leave the rest unexplained. Present in this sample are 78,000 or so clones, approximately 96% of which were seen just once. The ten largest account for under 0.035% of the sample. Material: thymus tissue. These receptors were collected from a boy younger than two with a congenital heart defect but otherwise immunologically healthy.

The chain joins TRBV6-1 to TRBJ1-1, with D perhaps TRBD1 (6 bases). V lost 1 base and J lost 3, with 12 bases in between. This CDR3 region has 15 residues. From germline, CDR1 is MNHNS and CDR2 SASEGT. CDR3 DNA: TGTGCCAGCAGTGAAGATTGGGCAGGGGACACTGAAGCTTTCTTT. Its translation is CASSEDWAGDTEAFF.

The DNA of the CDR3 is TGTGCCAGCAGTGAAACCCACGTCTCAGATGGCTACACCTTC. Translation: CASSETHVSDGYTF. The chain joins TRBV6-1 to TRBJ1-2, with D unresolved. The germline gives CDR1 MNHNS, CDR2 SASEGT. This CDR3 has 14 amino acids. Trimming left V 2 bases short and J 6 bases short, with 13 bases between.

This chain's CDR3 is CASSQKPGTQYF. CDR3 bases: TGTGCCAGCAGTCAAAAGCCCGGGACCCAGTACTTC. The chain combines TRBV6-5 with TRBJ2-5, with D unclear. There are 12 residues in the CDR3. V was pared by 5 bases and J by 7 bases, with 11 bases between. Germline values: CDR1 MNHEY, CDR2 SVGAGI.

The J gene is TRBJ1-2, the V gene TRBV5-6; no reliable D call. Trimming left V 4 bases short and J 4 bases short, with 11 bases between. The CDR3 extends over 13 amino acids. Germline V gene lookup returns CDR1 SGHDT and CDR2 YYEEEE. In nucleotides, the CDR3 is TGTGCCAGCAGCCTGGGAGGAAGCTATGGCTACACCTTC. Translated, it gives CASSLGGSYGYTF.

This sequence joins TRBV4-2 and TRBJ1-4, with D possibly matching TRBD1 (5 bases). The CDR3 is 14 amino acids. V was shortened by 2 bases and J by 7 bases, with 11 bases between the two germline ends. Germline V CDR1 and CDR2: LGHNA, YNFKEQ. The CDR3 sequence: CASSQYNQGEKLFF. The CDR3 bases are TGTGCCAGCAGCCAATATAACCAGGGTGAAAAACTGTTTTTT.

Remarks on this clone: Sequence at one end of the junction differs from germline and may be a read error. J is TRBJ1-3 and V is TRBV5-1; possibly TRBD1 for D (6 bases). This CDR3 has 17 residues. Per the germline V gene, CDR1 is SGHRS and CDR2 is YFSETQ. CDR3 in DNA: TGCGCCAGCAGATTGGAATCCGGGACAAGAGGTGGAAACACCATATATTTT. This codes for CASRLESGTRGGNTIYF.

The CDR3 reads CSAVRDEQFF. CDR3 DNA: TGCAGTGCCGTCCGGGATGAGCAGTTCTTC. The chain links TRBV20-1 to TRBJ2-1; D is ambiguous. The CDR3 covers 10 residues. Germline CDR1 is DFQATT and CDR2 is SNEGSKA (reference sequence). Trimming shortened V by 6 bases and J by 8 bases, and 8 bases separated the two germline ends.

The CDR3 reads CASSYGGEITEAFF. The CDR3 coding sequence is TGTGCCAGCAGTTATGGCGGCGAAATCACTGAAGCTTTCTTT. V and J are TRBV27 and TRBJ1-1; D not resolved. The CDR3 is 14 residues long. In germline, CDR1 is MNHEY, CDR2 SMNVEV (reference sequence). Trimming removed 4 bases at V and 4 bases at J, with 13 bases between.

Written as DNA, the CDR3 is TGTGCCACCCGGGTCGAGTTCAATTCACCCCTCCACTTT. It specifies CATRVEFNSPLHF. V is TRBV15 and J is TRBJ1-6, with D unresolved. Germline loops: CDR1 LNHNV, CDR2 YYDKDF (reference sequence). The CDR3 loop spans 13 amino acids. Trimming shortened V by 8 bases and J by 7 bases, and 12 bases separated the two germline ends.

V is TRBV6-8 and J is TRBJ1-2; the D gene is possibly TRBD1 (5 bases). CDR1 is MNHGY and CDR2 is SAAAGT in the germline V gene. Trimming stripped 8 bases from V and 4 bases from J, with 20 bases between. CDR3 length: 15 residues. In DNA, the CDR3 is TGTGCCAGCGGGGGGACGCGTCATCTGGCCTATGGCTACACCTTC. Its protein product is CASGGTRHLAYGYTF.

The V gene is TRBV27, the J gene TRBJ2-1; 11 bases line up with TRBD2. CDR3 length equals 20 residues. The germline gives CDR1 MNHEY, CDR2 SMNVEV (reference sequence). V shed 7 bases, J shed 6 bases, and the junction held 23 bases outside the gene matches. The DNA of the CDR3 is TGTGCCAGCACCCGGGGGGGGACTAGCGGAAGTCCCCCGGGGTTCAATGAGCAGTTCTTC. Its protein product is CASTRGGTSGSPPGFNEQFF.

The genes are TRBV10-2 and TRBJ2-5; 14 nucleotides line up with TRBD2. CDR1 and CDR2 from the germline V gene are WSHSY and SAAADI. This CDR3 has 19 amino acids. The ends lost 7 bases at V and 4 bases at J; junction bases unmatched: 17. CDR3 nucleotide sequence: TGCGCCAGCAATCCCCCTGCCGGGACTAGCGGGAGAAAGGTAGAGACCCAGTACTTC. Its protein product is CASNPPAGTSGRKVETQYF.

V gene TRBV4-1 combines with J gene TRBJ2-1; D is possibly TRBD1 (5 bases). Germline V CDR1 and CDR2: MGHRA, YSYEKL. Between the trimmed V and J ends, which lost 0 bases and 2 bases, there was a span of 20 bases. The CDR3 spans 19 residues. CDR3 sequence reads: CASSQERRVTRVPYNEQFF. DNA for the CDR3: TGCGCCAGCAGCCAAGAACGGCGCGTCACCAGGGTGCCCTACAATGAGCAGTTCTTC.